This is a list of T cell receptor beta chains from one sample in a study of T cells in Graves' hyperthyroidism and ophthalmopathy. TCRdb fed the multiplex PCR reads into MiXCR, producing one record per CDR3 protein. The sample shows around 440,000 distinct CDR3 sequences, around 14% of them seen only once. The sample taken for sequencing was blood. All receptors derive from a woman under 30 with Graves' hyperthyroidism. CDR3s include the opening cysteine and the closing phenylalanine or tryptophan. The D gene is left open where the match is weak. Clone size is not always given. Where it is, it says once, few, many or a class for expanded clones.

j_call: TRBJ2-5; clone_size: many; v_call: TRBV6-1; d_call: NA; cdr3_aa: CASREQGVKEETQYF; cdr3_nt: TGTGCCAGCAGAGAACAAGGGGTAAAGGAGGAGACCCAGTACTTC
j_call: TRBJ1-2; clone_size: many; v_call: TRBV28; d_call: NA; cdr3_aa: CASSLARDGVYGYTF; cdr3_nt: TGTGCCAGCAGTTTAGCGCGGGACGGAGTCTATGGCTACACCTTC
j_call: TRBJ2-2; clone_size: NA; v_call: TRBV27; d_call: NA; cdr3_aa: CASSSSRGHTGELFF; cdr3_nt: TGTGCCAGCAGCTCTAGCCGGGGCCACACCGGGGAGCTGTTTTTT
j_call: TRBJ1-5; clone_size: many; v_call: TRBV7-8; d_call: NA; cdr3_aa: CASSLAGGPQHF; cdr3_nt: TGTGCCAGCAGCCTAGCCGGGGGGCCCCAGCATTTT
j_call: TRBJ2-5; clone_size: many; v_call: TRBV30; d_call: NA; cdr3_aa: CAWSAGLASAETQYF; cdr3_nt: TGTGCCTGGAGTGCGGGGCTTGCGAGCGCAGAGACCCAGTACTTC
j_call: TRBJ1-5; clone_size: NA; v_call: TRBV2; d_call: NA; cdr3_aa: CASRGQGDQPQHF; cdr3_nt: TGTGCCAGCAGGGGCCAGGGCGATCAGCCCCAGCATTTT
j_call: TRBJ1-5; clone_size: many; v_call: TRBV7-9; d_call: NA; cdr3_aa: CASSLGGSRGNQPQHF; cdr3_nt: TGTGCCAGCAGCTTAGGAGGGTCCCGGGGCAATCAGCCCCAGCATTTT
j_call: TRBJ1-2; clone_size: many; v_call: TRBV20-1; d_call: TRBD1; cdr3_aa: CSATSASDRFYGYTF; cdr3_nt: TGCAGTGCAACCTCCGCGTCGGACAGGTTCTATGGCTACACCTTC
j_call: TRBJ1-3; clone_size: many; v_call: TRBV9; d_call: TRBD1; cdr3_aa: CASTEGAAGNTIYF; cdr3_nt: TGTGCCAGCACCGAGGGGGCGGCTGGAAACACCATATATTTT
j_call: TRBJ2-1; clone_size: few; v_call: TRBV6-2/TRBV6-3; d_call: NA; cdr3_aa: CASGTRALPANEQFF; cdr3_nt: TGTGCCAGCGGGACCCGGGCCCTCCCGGCAAATGAGCAGTTCTTC
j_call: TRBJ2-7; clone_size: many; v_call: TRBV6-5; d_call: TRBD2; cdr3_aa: CASSYFAGVSYEQYF; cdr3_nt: TGTGCCAGCAGTTACTTTGCGGGAGTGTCCTACGAGCAGTACTTC
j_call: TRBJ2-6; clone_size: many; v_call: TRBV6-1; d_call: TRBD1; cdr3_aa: CASSWGQGRVAGANVLTF; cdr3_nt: TGTGCCAGCAGTTGGGGACAGGGAAGGGTTGCTGGGGCCAACGTCCTGACTTTC
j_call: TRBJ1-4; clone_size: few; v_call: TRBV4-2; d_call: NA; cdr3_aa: CASSQVGGSNEKLFF; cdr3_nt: TGTGCCAGCAGCCAAGTCGGCGGATCTAATGAAAAACTGTTTTTT
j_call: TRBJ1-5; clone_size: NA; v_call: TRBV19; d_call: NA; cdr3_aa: CASSRGWSQHF; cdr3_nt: TGTGCCAGTAGTAGGGGCTGGTCCCAGCATTTT
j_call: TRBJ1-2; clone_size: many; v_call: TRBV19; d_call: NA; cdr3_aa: CASSKGFYEGYTF; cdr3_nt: TGTGCCAGTAGTAAGGGGTTCTACGAGGGCTACACCTTC
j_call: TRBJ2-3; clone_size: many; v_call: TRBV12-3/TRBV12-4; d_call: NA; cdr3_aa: CASSLDSNTQYF; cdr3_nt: TGTGCCAGCAGTTTGGATTCAAACACGCAGTATTTT
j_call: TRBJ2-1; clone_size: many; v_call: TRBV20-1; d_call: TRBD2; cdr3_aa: CSAATSGRGNEQFF; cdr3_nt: TGCAGTGCTGCGACTAGCGGGAGAGGCAATGAGCAGTTCTTC
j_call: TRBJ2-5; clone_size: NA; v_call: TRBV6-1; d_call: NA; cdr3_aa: CASSWAPSYF; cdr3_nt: TGTGCCAGCAGTTGGGCTCCATCGTACTTC
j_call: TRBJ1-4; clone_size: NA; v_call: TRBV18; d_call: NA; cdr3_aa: CASSPEVSTNEKLFF; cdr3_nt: TGTGCCAGCTCACCTGAGGTTTCAACTAATGAAAAACTGTTTTTT
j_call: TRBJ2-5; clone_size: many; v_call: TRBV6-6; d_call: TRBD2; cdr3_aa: CASSYAGTRVGETQYF; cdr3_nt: TGTGCCAGCAGTTACGCAGGGACTAGAGTTGGAGAGACCCAGTACTTC
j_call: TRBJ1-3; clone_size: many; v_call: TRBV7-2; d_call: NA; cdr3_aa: CASRGTAFGNTIYF; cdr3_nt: TGTGCCAGCAGGGGGACGGCCTTCGGAAACACCATATATTTT
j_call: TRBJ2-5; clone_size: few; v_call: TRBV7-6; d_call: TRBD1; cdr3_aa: CASSRTGKETQYF; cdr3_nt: TGTGCCAGCAGCCGGACAGGGAAAGAGACCCAGTACTTC
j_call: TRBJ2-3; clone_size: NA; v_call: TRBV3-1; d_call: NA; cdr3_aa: CASSPPSWRTQYF; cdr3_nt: TGTGCCAGCTCACCACCTTCATGGCGTACGCAGTATTTT
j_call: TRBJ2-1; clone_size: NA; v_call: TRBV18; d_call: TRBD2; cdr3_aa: CASSPPEGLVGNEQFF; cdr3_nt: TGTGCCAGCTCACCACCGGAGGGACTAGTAGGCAATGAGCAGTTCTTC
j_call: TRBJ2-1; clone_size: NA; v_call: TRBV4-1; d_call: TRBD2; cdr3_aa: CASSQGLAGRNEQFF; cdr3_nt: TGCGCCAGCAGCCAAGGACTAGCGGGACGCAATGAGCAGTTCTTC
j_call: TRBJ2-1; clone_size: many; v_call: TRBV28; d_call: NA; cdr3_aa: CASSPPGQHNEQFF; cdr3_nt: TGTGCCAGCAGTCCCCCAGGACAGCACAATGAGCAGTTCTTC
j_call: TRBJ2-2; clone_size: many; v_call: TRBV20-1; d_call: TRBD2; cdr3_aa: CSARGLATGELFF; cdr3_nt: TGCAGTGCGCGGGGACTAGCGACCGGGGAGCTGTTTTTT
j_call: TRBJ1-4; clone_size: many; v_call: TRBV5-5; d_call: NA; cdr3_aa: CASSSDTSSEKLFF; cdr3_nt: TGTGCCAGCAGCTCCGACACAAGCAGCGAAAAACTGTTTTTT
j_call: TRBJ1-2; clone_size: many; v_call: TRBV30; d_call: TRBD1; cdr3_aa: CAWSGTGVDGYTF; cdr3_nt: TGTGCCTGGAGTGGGACAGGTGTCGATGGCTACACCTTC
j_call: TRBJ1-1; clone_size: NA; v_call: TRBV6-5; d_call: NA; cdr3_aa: CASSYGGVNKAKNTEAFF; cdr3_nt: TGTGCCAGCAGTTACGGTGGGGTAAACAAGGCAAAGAACACTGAAGCTTTCTTT
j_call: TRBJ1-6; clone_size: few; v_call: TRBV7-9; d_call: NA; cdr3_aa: CASRPIAQDSPLHF; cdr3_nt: TGTGCCAGCAGACCTATAGCCCAGGATTCACCCCTCCACTTT
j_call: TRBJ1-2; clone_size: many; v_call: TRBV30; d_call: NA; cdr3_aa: CAWSVGQYYGYTF; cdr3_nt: TGTGCCTGGAGTGTAGGACAGTACTATGGCTACACCTTC
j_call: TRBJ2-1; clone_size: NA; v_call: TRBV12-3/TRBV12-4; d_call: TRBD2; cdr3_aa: CASSRRTSGTQFF; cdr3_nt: TGTGCCAGCAGCCGACGGACTAGCGGGACGCAGTTCTTC
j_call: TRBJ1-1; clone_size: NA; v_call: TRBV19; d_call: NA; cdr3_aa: CASSITVGRGHTEAFF; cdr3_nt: TGTGCCAGTAGTATCACCGTGGGCAGGGGCCACACTGAAGCTTTCTTT
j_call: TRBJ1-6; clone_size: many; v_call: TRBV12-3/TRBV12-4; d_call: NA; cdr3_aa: CASTYGGNSPLHF; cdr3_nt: TGTGCCAGCACCTACGGCGGAAATTCACCCCTCCACTTT
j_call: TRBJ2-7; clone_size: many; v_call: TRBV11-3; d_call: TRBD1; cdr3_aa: CASSLETGVEYEQYF; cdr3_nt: TGTGCCAGCAGCTTAGAAACAGGGGTGGAATACGAGCAGTACTTC
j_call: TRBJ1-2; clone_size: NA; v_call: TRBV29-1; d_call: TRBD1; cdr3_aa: CSVTLQGDTGYTF; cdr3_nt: TGCAGCGTTACCTTACAGGGGGATACGGGCTACACCTTC
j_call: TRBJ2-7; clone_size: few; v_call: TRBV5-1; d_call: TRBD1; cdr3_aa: CASSLHGTGTYEQYF; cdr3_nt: TGCGCCAGCAGCTTGCACGGGACAGGGACCTACGAGCAGTACTTC
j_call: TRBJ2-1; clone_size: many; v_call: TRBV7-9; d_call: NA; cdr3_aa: CASSARRNEQFF; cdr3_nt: TGTGCCAGCAGCGCCAGGAGGAATGAGCAGTTCTTC
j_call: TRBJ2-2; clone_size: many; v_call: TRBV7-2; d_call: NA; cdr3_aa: CASSFSDYGVGELFF; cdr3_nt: TGTGCCAGCAGCTTTTCCGACTATGGGGTTGGGGAGCTGTTTTTT
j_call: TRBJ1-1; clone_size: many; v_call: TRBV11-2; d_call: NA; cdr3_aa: CASSFYVGANTEAFF; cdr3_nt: TGTGCCAGCAGCTTCTACGTGGGGGCGAACACTGAAGCTTTCTTT
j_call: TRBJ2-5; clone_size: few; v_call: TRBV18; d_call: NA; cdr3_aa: CASSPGRLGETQYF; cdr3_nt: TGTGCCAGCTCACCTGGGAGACTTGGGGAGACCCAGTACTTC
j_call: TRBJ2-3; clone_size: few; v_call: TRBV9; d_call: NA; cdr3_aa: CASSVAGIVKSSTDTQYF; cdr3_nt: TGTGCCAGCAGCGTAGCAGGGATAGTGAAATCAAGCACAGATACGCAGTATTTT
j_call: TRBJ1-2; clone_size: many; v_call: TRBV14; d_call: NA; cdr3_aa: CASSRDMPNFGYTF; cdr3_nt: TGTGCCAGCAGCCGGGACATGCCGAACTTCGGCTACACCTTC
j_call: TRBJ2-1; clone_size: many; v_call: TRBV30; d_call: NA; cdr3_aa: CAWSIERRSEQFF; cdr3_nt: TGTGCCTGGAGTATCGAACGGCGTAGCGAGCAGTTCTTC
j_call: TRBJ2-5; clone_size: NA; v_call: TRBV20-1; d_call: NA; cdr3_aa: CSARGERETQYF; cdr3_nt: TGCAGTGCTAGAGGGGAGAGGGAGACCCAGTACTTC
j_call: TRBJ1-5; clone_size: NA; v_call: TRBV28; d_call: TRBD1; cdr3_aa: CASGPMTGRVNQPQHF; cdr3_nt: TGTGCCAGCGGCCCGATGACAGGGAGAGTCAATCAGCCCCAGCATTTT
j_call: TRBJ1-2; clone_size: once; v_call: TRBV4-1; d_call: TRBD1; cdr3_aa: CASSHGRDRGQYGYTF; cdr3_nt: TGCGCCAGCAGCCACGGACGGGACAGGGGGCAATATGGCTACACCTTC
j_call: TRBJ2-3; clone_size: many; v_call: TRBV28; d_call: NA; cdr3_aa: CAPRGGKRTDTQYF; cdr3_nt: TGTGCCCCCAGGGGCGGGAAACGCACAGATACGCAGTATTTT
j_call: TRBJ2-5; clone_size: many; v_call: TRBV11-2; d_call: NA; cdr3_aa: CASSLGPKETQYF; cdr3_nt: TGTGCCAGCAGCTTAGGTCCGAAAGAGACCCAGTACTTC